This TCR beta chain is from a study of PD-1 blockade in classical Hodgkin lymphoma (dated by TCRdb to the early 2020s). Regarding the research as a whole: Nivolumab dosing was 3 mg/kg intravenously every 2 weeks, continuing until either disease progression or unacceptable toxicity. A peripheral blood immune signature of response to PD-1 blockade in classical Hodgkin lymphoma was defined using TCR beta sequencing and CyTOF. Overall study outcomes, separate from this receptor: Patients starting nivolumab less than 1 year after ASCT had lower diversity and were excluded from later analyses to avoid confounding by immune reconstitution. A significant rise by C4D1 was seen in CD4+ but not CD8+ TCR diversity (p=0.0027 vs p=0.16), with the rise being most apparent in complete responders (p=0.02). Trial patients achieving complete response had baseline diversity similar to newly diagnosed patients, whereas partial responders and progressors had significantly lower diversity. The study was limited to a single clinical trial cohort, and causes of repertoire differences, possibly disease activity or prior therapy, remained undefined. Baseline TCR diversity was reported to be lower in newly diagnosed patients than in healthy donors, and even lower in relapsed/refractory patients.

In regard to this clone: Its antigen has not been determined. There are no base qualities to consult, and no much larger clone falls within one base.

CDR1 and CDR2 are drawn from the germline V gene: SGDLS, YYNGEE. V is shortened by 0 bases, J by 6 bases, and the region joining them spans 5 bases. The CDR3, cysteine through phenylalanine, is 12 amino acids long. Only the CDR3 DNA is retained, 36 bases long and in frame from the first base. The Qiagen DNeasy kit was used to extract genomic DNA both from unsorted PBMCs and from the negatively selected CD4+ and CD8+ fractions. TCR beta CDR3 regions were subjected to amplification by immunoSEQ multiplex PCR with primers that anneal to V and J segments. A synthetic immune receptor repertoire was used to minimize amplification bias, and remaining bias was computationally removed after sequencing. As for the authors' bioinformatics: Repertoire diversity was quantified as the Shannon entropy index using custom Python scripts. The unsorted, CD4+ and CD8+ repertoires were each analyzed separately, with the exception of combined analyses, where CD4+ and CD8+ sequences were merged in silico. A clone counted as expanded when the clone's frequency after treatment rose at least 2-fold relative to C1D1, and clones undetected at baseline were given a pseudocount of 0.5. Clones with 0 or 1 copy at C1D1 were classified as singleton clones, and clones with 2 or more copies were classified as non-singleton clones. Clones expanded in unsorted samples were assigned a CD4+, CD8+ or unknown annotation through matching of protein sequences in sorted samples from the same patient. Wilcoxon tests on paired samples were used to test changes in diversity from C1D1 to C4D1. TCRdb took over this immuneACCESS table, retaining in-frame rearrangements with V and J assigned. Such tables are incomplete; in checked studies, under half of the missing clones stem from an unresolved V gene, and the remainder is unexplained. Clone size and the V and J calls come from that table; the DNA yielded D and trimming. The sample contains over 20,000 clones, 70% to 80% of them found a single time. The ten top clones hold more than 5.5% of the sample.

The sample's time point label, decoded: cycle 4 day 1 (C4D1), after more than five weeks of nivolumab. Relapse after autologous stem cell transplantation had occurred in all trial patients, and cohorts A, B and C were distinguished by prior brentuximab vedotin exposure. The trial cohort was composed of about 58 patients with relapsed/refractory classical Hodgkin lymphoma, for whom complete response, partial response or progressive disease was recorded as best overall response. Single-agent nivolumab was administered to trial patients in the multi-cohort phase II CheckMate 205 trial. Best overall response was determined by an independent review committee according to the 2007 International Working Group response criteria. Trial PBMCs were obtained immediately prior to nivolumab initiation (C1D1) and on therapy at cycle 2 day 1 and cycle 4 day 1. Peripheral blood was collected in 8 mL Vacutainer Cell Preparation Tubes, from which PBMCs were isolated by centrifugation and then cryopreserved.

The sample in question was peripheral blood mononuclear cells (PBMCs), obtained before the fourth cycle of nivolumab. The TCR comes from a human donor with classical Hodgkin lymphoma. The V gene is TRBV9 and the J gene is TRBJ2-3; no confident D gene assignment can be made. At the DNA level, the sequence is TGTGCCAGCAGCGTAGTAGGGGATACGCAGTATTTT. It is translated as CASSVVGDTQYF.